This TCR beta chain emerged from a study of blood T cells in healthy people across ages. General study points: Roughly linear declines in TCR beta diversity per million T cells occurred with age. Higher diversity and more naive CD4+ cells were features of long-lived donors, compared to aged donors. Researchers report that TCR beta diversity correlated strongly with naive T cell percentage.

A sample-barcoded 5' primer and a J-beta primer mix were used in a second PCR of about 7 to 12 cycles. A template-switch adaptor containing 12 random nucleotides labeled each cDNA molecule. TCRdb reprocessed the 5' RACE reads with MiXCR, giving one entry per CDR3 protein. The sample carries over 1.5 million distinct CDR3 sequences, just under 50% recorded once. Per the germline V gene, CDR1 is MNHEY and CDR2 is SVGEGT. CDR3 length equals 13 residues. Between the trimmed V and J ends, which lost 2 bases and 7 bases, there was a span of 11 bases. There are a few counts of this clonotype. Its antigen remains unidentified.

This clonotype was obtained from a woman aged 35 to 49 in good health. The sequenced material came from blood. The genes are TRBV6-2 or TRBV6-3 and TRBJ2-5; a possible D gene is TRBD2 (6 bases). CDR3 sequence (DNA): TGTGCCAGCAGTTACGCGGTCGGGGGGACCCAGTACTTC. Residues: CASSYAVGGTQYF.